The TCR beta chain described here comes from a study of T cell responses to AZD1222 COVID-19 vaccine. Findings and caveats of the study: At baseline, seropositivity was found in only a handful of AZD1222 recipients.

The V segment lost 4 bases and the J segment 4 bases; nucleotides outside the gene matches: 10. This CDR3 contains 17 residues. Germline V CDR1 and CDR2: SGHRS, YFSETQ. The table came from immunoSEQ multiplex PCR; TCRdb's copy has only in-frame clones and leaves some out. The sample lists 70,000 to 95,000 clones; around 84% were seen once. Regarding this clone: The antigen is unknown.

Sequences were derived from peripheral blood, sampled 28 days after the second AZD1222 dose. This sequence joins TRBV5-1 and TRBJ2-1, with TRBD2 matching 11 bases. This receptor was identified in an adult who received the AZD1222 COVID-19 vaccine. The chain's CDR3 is CASSPDLLAGGYNEQFF. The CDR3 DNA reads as TGCGCCAGCAGCCCGGACCTTCTAGCGGGGGGATACAATGAGCAGTTCTTC.